This TCR beta chain was captured in a study of spatial heterogeneity in lung cancer. Using its own MiXCR run on the 5' RACE reads, TCRdb lists one record per CDR3 protein. The sample yields over 85,000 distinct CDR3 sequences, approximately 19% seen once. Concerning this clonotype: Its specificity is unknown.

As to time point: blood at routine non-recurrence follow-up after resection. Study results and caveats: Ubiquitous expanded tumor TCRs were seen in blood more at resection than at follow-up.

CDR1 LNHDA and CDR2 SQIVND come from the germline V gene (reference sequence). Trimming left V 7 bases short and J 7 bases short, with 10 bases between. The CDR3 consists of 12 residues. The rearrangement joins TRBV19 to TRBJ1-4, with D tentatively TRBD1 (5 bases). The TCR comes from a male donor with early-stage non-small cell lung cancer. The source was PBMCs, collected at follow-up. The CDR3 coding sequence is TGTGCCAGTATTGGGACGGTTGAAAAACTGTTTTTT. Amino acid sequence: CASIGTVEKLFF. The full variable domain, with the rest looked up from reference TRBV19 and TRBJ1-4, is DGGITQSPKYLFRKEGQNVTLSCEQNLNHDAMYWYRQDPGQGLRLIYYSQIVNDFQKGDIAEGYSVSREKKESFPLTVTSAQKNPTAFYLCASIGTVEKLFFGSGTQLSVL.